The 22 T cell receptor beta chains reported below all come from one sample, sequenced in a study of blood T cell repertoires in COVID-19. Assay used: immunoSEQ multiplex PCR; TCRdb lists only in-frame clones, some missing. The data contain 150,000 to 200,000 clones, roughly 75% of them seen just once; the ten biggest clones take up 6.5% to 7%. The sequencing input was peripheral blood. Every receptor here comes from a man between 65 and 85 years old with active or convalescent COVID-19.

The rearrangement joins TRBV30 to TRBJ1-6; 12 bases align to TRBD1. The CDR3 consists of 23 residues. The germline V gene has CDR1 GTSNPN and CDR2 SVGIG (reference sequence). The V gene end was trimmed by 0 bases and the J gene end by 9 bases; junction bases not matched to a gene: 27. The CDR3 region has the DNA TGTGCCTGGAGTGTCCTGCGGGGACAGGGGGCGCCGGGACGTAGAGATTTTGGTTCACCCCTCCACTTT. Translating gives CAWSVLRGQGAPGRRDFGSPLHF.

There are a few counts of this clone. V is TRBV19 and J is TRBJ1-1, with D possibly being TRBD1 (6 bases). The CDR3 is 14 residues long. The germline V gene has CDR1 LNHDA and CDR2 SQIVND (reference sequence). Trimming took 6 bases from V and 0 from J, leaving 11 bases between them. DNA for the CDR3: TGTGCCAGTAGCCAGACAGGAGTGAACACTGAAGCTTTCTTT. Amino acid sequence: CASSQTGVNTEAFF.

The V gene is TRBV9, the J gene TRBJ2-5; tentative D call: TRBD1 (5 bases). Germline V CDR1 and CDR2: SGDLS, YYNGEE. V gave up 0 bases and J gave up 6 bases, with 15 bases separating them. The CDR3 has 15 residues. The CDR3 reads CASSVGVVDMQTQYF. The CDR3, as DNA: TGTGCCAGCAGCGTAGGTGTTGTGGACATGCAGACCCAGTACTTC.

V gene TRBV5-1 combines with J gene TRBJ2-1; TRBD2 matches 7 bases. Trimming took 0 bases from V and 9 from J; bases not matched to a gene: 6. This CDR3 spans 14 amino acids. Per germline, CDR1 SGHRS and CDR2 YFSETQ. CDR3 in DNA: TGCGCCAGCAGCTTGGCCGACGGCGGGGGTGAGCAGTTCTTC. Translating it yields CASSLADGGGEQFF.

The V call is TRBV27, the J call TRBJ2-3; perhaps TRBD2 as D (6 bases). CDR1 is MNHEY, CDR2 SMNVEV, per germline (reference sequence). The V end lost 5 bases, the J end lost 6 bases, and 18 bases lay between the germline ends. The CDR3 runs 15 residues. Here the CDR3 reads CASSLLRGGVDTQYF. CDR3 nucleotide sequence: TGTGCCAGCAGTCTCCTTCGGGGAGGAGTGGATACGCAGTATTTT.

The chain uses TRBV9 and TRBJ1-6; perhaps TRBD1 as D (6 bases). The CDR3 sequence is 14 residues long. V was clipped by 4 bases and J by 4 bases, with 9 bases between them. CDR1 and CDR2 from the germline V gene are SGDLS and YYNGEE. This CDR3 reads CASSTQGYNSPLHF. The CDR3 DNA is TGTGCCAGCAGCACACAGGGTTATAATTCACCCCTCCACTTT.

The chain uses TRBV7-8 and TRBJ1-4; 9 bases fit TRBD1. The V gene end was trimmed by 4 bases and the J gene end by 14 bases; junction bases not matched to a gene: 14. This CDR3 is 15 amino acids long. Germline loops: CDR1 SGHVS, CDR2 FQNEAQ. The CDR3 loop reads CASSYGTGRGYRLFF. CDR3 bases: TGTGCCAGCAGCTACGGGACAGGGAGAGGTTATCGTCTGTTTTTT.

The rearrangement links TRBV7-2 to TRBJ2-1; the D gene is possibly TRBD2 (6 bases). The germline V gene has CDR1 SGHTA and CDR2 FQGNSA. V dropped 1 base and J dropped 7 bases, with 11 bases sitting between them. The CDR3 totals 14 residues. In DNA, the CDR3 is TGTGCCAGCAGCTTAGACGGGAGTGGGAATGAGCAGTTCTTC. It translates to CASSLDGSGNEQFF.

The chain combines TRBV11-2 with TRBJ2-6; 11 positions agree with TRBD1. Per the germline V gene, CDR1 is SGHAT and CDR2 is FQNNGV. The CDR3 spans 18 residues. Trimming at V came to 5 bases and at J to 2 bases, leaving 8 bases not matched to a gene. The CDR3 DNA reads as TGTGCCAGCAGCCCCATTGGACAGGGGGCGCCTGGGGCCAACGTCCTGACTTTC. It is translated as CASSPIGQGAPGANVLTF.

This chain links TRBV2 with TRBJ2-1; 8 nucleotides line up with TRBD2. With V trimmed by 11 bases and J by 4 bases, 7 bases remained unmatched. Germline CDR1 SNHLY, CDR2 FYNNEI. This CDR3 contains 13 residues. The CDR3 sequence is CASSGSGYNEQFF. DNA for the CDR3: TGTGCCTCGAGCGGGAGTGGATACAATGAGCAGTTCTTC.

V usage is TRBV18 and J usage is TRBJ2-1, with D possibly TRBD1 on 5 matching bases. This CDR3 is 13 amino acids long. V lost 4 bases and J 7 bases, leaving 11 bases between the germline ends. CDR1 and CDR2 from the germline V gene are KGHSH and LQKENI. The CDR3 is CASSQGSWNEQFF. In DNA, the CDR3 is TGTGCCAGCTCACAGGGGTCTTGGAATGAGCAGTTCTTC.

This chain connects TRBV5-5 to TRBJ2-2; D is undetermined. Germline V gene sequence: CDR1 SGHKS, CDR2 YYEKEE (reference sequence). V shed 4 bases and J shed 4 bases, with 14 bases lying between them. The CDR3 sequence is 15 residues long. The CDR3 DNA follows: TGTGCCAGCAGCCCGAGAGGCAGTTCCACCGGGGAGCTGTTTTTT. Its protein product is CASSPRGSSTGELFF.

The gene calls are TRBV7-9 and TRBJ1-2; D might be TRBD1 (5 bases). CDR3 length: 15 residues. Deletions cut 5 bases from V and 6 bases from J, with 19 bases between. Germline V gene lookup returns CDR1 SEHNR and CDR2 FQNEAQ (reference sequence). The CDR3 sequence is CASSQSGGARNGYTF. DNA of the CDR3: TGTGCCAGCAGCCAAAGCGGGGGTGCGAGAAATGGCTACACCTTC.

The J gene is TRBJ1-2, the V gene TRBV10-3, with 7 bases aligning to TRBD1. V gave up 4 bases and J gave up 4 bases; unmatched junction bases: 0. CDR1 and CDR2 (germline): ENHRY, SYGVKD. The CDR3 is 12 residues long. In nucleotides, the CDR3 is TGTGCCATCAGTGGGGACAGCTATGGCTACACCTTC. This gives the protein CAISGDSYGYTF.

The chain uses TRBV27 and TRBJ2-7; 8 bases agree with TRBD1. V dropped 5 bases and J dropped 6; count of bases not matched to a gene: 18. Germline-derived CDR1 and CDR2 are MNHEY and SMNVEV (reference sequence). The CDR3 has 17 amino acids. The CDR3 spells CASSHPQGQGKPIEQYF. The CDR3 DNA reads TGTGCCAGCAGTCACCCTCAAGGACAGGGAAAACCCATCGAGCAGTACTTC.

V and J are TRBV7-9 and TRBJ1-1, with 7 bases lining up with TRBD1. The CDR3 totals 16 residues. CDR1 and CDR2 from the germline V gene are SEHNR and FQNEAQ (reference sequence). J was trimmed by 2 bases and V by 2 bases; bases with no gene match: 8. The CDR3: CASSLPFRDSNTEAFF. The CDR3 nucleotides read TGTGCCAGCAGCTTACCGTTCCGGGACAGCAACACTGAAGCTTTCTTT.

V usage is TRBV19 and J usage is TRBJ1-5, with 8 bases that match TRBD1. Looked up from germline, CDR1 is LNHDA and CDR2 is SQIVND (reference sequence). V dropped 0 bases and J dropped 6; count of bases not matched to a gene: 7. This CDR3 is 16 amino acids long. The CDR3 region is CASSIDLRGLIQPQHF. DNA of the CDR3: TGTGCCAGTAGTATAGATCTCAGGGGGCTGATTCAGCCCCAGCATTTT.

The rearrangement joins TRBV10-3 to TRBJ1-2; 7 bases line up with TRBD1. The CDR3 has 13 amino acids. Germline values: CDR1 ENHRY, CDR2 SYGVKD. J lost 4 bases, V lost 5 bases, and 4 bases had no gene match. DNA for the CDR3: TGTGCCATCAGTCCAGGGGGATCCTATGGCTACACCTTC. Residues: CAISPGGSYGYTF.

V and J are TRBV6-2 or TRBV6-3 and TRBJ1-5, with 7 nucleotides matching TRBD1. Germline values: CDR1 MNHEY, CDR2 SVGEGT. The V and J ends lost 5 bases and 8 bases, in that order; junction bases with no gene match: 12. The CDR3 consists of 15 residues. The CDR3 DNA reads TGTGCCAGCAGTCTCGCCGGGGACAGAGTAAAGCCCCAGCATTTT. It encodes CASSLAGDRVKPQHF.

The CDR3 region has the DNA TGCGCCAGCAGCCAAGAGAGAGGCGGGGGTAGCCGGGATGAGCAGTTCTTC. Translating it yields CASSQERGGGSRDEQFF. The chain employs TRBV4-1 and TRBJ2-1; 7 positions match TRBD2. The CDR3 extends over 17 amino acids. Germline V lookup: CDR1 MGHRA, CDR2 YSYEKL. The ends lost 0 bases at V and 8 bases at J; junction bases unmatched: 13.

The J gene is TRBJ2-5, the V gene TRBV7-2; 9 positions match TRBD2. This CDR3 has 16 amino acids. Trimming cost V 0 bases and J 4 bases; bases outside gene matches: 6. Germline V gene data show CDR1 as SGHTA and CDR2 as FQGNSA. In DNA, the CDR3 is TGTGCCAGCAGCTTAGCGCGGGGACTAGCCGGAGAGACCCAGTACTTC. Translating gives CASSLARGLAGETQYF.

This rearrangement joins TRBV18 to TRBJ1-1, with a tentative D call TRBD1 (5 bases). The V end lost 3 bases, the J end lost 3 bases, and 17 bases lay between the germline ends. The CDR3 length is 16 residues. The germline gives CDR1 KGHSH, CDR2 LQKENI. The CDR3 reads CASSPAGAGGDTEAFF. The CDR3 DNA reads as TGTGCCAGCTCACCGGCCGGGGCCGGGGGGGACACTGAAGCTTTCTTT.